This entry concerns a single T cell receptor (beta chain). The antigen is undetermined. The data were obtained in a study of cytomegalovirus exposure and HLA in healthy donors. General observations from the study: Most TCR sequences showed up rarely, but some public TCRs showed up in many donors.

With 60 Vbeta and 13 Jbeta primers, the PCR was carried out. Libraries were prepared by immunoSEQ multiplex PCR; TCRdb keeps only in-frame clonotypes and omits some of them. This sample yields about 200,000 clones, of which less than 80% are seen a single time; approximately 0.22% belongs to the top ten. CDR3 length equals 13 residues. Germline V gene lookup returns CDR1 LNHDA and CDR2 SQIVND (reference sequence). V lost 11 bases to trimming and J lost 2 bases, with 14 bases between them. The clonotype originates from a girl aged 2 to 9 in good health and CMV-seronegative. The gene calls are TRBV19 and TRBJ2-3; perhaps TRBD2 as D (6 bases). The sample comprised PBMCs. The CDR3 coding sequence is TGTGCCGTGGCGGGACCCCACACAGATACGCAGTATTTT. Translating it yields CAVAGPHTDTQYF.